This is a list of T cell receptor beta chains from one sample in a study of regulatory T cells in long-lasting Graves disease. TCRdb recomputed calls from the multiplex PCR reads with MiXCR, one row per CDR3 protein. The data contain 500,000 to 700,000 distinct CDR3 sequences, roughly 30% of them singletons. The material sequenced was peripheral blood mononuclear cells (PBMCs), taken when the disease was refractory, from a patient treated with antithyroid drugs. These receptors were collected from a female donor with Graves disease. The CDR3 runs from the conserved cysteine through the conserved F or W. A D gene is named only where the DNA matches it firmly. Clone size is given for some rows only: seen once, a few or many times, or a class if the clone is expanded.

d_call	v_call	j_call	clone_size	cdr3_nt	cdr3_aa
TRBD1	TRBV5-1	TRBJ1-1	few	TGCGCCAGCAGCACGGGACAGGGGACCACTGAAGCTTTCTTT	CASSTGQGTTEAFF
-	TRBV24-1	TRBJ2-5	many	TGTGCCACCTCCGGACAGTACCAAGAGACCCAGTACTTC	CATSGQYQETQYF
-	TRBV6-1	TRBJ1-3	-	TGTGCCAGCAAGCCGAGTACTGGAAACACCATATATTTT	CASKPSTGNTIYF
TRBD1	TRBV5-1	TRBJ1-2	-	TGCGCCAGCAGGCAGGATGGACAGGAGGGGCTATTCCTTTATGGCTACACCTTC	CASRQDGQEGLFLYGYTF
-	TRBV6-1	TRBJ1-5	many	TGTGCCAGCAGTGAAGAGCTTAGCAATCAGCCCCAGCATTTT	CASSEELSNQPQHF
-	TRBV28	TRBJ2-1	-	TGTGCCAGCAGTTTAGGAGGGACTGGCTACAATGAGCAGTTCTTC	CASSLGGTGYNEQFF
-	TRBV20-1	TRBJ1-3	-	TGCAGTGCTAGAGATGGAAACACCATATATTTT	CSARDGNTIYF
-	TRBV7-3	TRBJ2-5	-	TGTGCCAGCAGCCCCCTACTACGGGGGAGTGGAAAGACCCAGTACTTC	CASSPLLRGSGKTQYF
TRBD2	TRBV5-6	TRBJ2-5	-	TGTGCCAGCAGCTTGGAGGGCGGGAGGAGGCAAGAGACCCAGTACTTC	CASSLEGGRRQETQYF
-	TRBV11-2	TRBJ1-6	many	TGTGCCAGCAGCTTAGGTGGTGGTTCACCCCTCCACTTT	CASSLGGGSPLHF
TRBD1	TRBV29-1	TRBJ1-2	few	TGCAGCGTGGCAACAGGGGTCTATGGCTACACCTTC	CSVATGVYGYTF
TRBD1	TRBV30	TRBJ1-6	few	TGTGCCTGGAGTGCGGACAGGGACACTTCACCCCTCCACTTT	CAWSADRDTSPLHF
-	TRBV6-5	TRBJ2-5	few	TGTGCCAGCAGTTATTCAGGGACGCTCCAAGAGACCCAGTACTTC	CASSYSGTLQETQYF
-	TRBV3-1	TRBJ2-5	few	TGTGCCAGCAGCCAAGCCCAGGGGCACCCCAGGGAGACCCAGTACTTC	CASSQAQGHPRETQYF
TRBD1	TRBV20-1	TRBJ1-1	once	TGCAGTGCTAGAGATCCTCAACCGGGACAGGGGGTTGGGAACACTGAAGCTTTCTTT	CSARDPQPGQGVGNTEAFF
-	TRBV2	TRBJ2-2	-	TGTGCCAACGGGATTATGAACACCGGGGAGCTGTTTTTT	CANGIMNTGELFF
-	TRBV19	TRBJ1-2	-	TGTGCCAGTACTCCCGGACAGATAGTCGCGGGCTACACCTTC	CASTPGQIVAGYTF
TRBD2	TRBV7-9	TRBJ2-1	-	TGTGCCAGCAGCTTAGGACTAGCGGGAGGGTATGAGCAGTTCTTC	CASSLGLAGGYEQFF
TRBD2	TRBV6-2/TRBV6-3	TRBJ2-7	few	TGTGCCAGCAGTTACTCGGGGCTAGCGGGAGGGCCGAGGGAGCAGTACTTC	CASSYSGLAGGPREQYF
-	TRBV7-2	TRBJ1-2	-	TGTGCCAGCAGCTTACTGGTGCCGGGCTTCACCTTC	CASSLLVPGFTF
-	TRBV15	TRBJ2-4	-	TGTGCCACCAGCAGAGAGGGGGTTGTGAACATTCAGTACTTC	CATSREGVVNIQYF
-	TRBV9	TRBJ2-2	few	TGTGCCAGCAGCGTAGCGGTCACCGGGGAGCTGTTTTTT	CASSVAVTGELFF
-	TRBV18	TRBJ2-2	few	TGTGCCAGCTCGGAGGGAGGCAGATCGACCGGGGAGCTGTTTTTT	CASSEGGRSTGELFF
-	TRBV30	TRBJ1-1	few	TGTGCCTCGGCAGGGGTATTCATGAACACTGAAGCTTTCTTT	CASAGVFMNTEAFF
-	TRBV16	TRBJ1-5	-	TGTGCCAGCAGCCAAGAATTGGACAATCAGCCCCAGCATTTT	CASSQELDNQPQHF
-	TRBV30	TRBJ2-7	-	TGTGCCTGGAGAGGGGTTTACGAGCAGTACTTC	CAWRGVYEQYF
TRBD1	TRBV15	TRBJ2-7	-	TGTGCCACCAGCCCGGGGGGACAGGGAAAAAACGAGCAGTACTTC	CATSPGGQGKNEQYF
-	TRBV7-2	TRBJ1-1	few	TGTGCCAGCCTGCCCCCACTGAACACTGAAGCTTTCTTT	CASLPPLNTEAFF
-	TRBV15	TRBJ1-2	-	TGTGCCACCAGCAAATCCCGGGACGGCTATGGCTACACCTTC	CATSKSRDGYGYTF
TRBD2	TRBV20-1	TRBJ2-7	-	TGCAGTGCTTTTAGCGGGAAATACTACGAGCAGTACTTC	CSAFSGKYYEQYF
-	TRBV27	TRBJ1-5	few	TGTGCCAGCACGACAGTGGGCAGCAATCAGCCCCAGCATTTT	CASTTVGSNQPQHF
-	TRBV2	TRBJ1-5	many	TGTGCCAGCAGTGAAGCGTACCCCGGCAATCAGCCCCAGCATTTT	CASSEAYPGNQPQHF
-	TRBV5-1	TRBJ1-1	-	TGCGCCAGCAGCCCAAGGCACGGGGGCCGTTTTTGGACTGGAGCTTTCTTT	CASSPRHGGRFWTGAFF
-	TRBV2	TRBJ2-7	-	TGTGCCAGCAGTGAAGTAAGGACGCCCCCGCGGCACTTC	CASSEVRTPPRHF
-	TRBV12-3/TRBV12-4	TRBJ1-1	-	TGTGCCAGCAGTTTGGGTAAGGGGAACACTGAAGCTTTCTTT	CASSLGKGNTEAFF
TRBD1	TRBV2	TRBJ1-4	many	TGTGCCAGCAGGAAGACAGGGGTGTCTAATGAAAAACTGTTTTTT	CASRKTGVSNEKLFF
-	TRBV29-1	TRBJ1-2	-	TGCAGCGTTGGGGGGGGGCCCTATGGCTACACCTTC	CSVGGGPYGYTF
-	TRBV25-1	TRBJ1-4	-	TGTGCCAGCAGTGACTACAGGGTGGTTAATGAAAAACTGTTTTTT	CASSDYRVVNEKLFF
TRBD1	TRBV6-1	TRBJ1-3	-	TGTGCCAGCAGCGTACAGGGGCCCAGCTCTGGAAACACCATATATTTT	CASSVQGPSSGNTIYF
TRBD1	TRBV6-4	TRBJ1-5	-	TGTGCCAGCACTAGGACAGGGGGGTTCCAGCCCCAGCATTTT	CASTRTGGFQPQHF
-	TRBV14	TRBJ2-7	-	TGTGCCACGTCGGCAGGGCCCTACGAGCAGTACTTC	CATSAGPYEQYF